This T cell receptor beta chain was obtained from a study of T cells in Graves' hyperthyroidism and ophthalmopathy (dated by TCRdb to the late 2010s). As for the study more broadly: Peripheral blood was sampled at the time of initial diagnosis, prior to any treatment. To identify TCR V-J signatures that set the groups apart, the researchers used a discovery cohort of 100 patients, made up of some 41 with Graves' ophthalmopathy and around 58 with stable Graves' hyperthyroidism. Prospective prediction of ophthalmopathy was tested in an independent validation cohort consisting of 18 to 20 hyperthyroidism patients and around 16 patients who later progressed to ophthalmopathy. The approximately 98 discovery patients were randomly divided into training and test sets at a 7:3 ratio. In roughly six Graves' hyperthyroidism patients, the study also compared T-cell repertoires from thyroid tissue with T-cell repertoires from blood. After blood sampling, hyperthyroidism patients were treated with methimazole at a starting dose of 30 mg daily, and ophthalmopathy patients were treated with high-dose intravenous methylprednisolone. The paper reports TCR Vbeta CDR3 sequencing of 130 to 150 peripheral blood samples: approximately 41 ophthalmopathy, about 75 hyperthyroidism and about 17 progressor patients. Overall study results and their limits: Most expanded thyroid clonotypes (frequency above 0.001) were also detected in blood, suggesting blood repertoires may reflect thyroid immune responses. Ophthalmopathy was separated from stable hyperthyroidism by a 13 V-J signature model, with over 85% sensitivity and around 81% specificity obtained in cross-validation and 80%/75% obtained in testing. In validation, progression to ophthalmopathy was predicted by the model with nearly 71% sensitivity and 72.22% specificity, a median of about 6.8 months before onset. No statistical method was used to set the sample size in advance, and investigators knew the group allocation.

Ophthalmopathy patients had moderately to severely active disease, Clinical Activity Score of at least 3, NOSPECS grade of at least 4, and duration under 3 months. The study excluded patients with uncontrolled infections, other autoimmune diseases, pregnancy or lactation. Diagnoses were established on the basis of clinical symptoms, serum thyroxine and TRAb, thyroid ultrasound, and orbital computed tomography. PBMCs were isolated from approximately 10 ml of fresh peripheral blood by Ficoll-Paque density gradient centrifugation. Trizol reagent was used to extract total RNA, and RNA quality was then checked on an Agilent 2100 Bioanalyzer. V is pared back by 5 bases and J by 3 bases, with 13 bases lying between the germline termini. The germline V gene encodes CDR1 MDHEN and CDR2 SYDVKM. Including the terminal cysteine and phenylalanine, the CDR3 comprises 14 residues. Only the CDR3 DNA is retained, 42 bases long and in frame from the first base.

The TCR beta CDR3 regions were amplified from the RNA transcripts. The first round of RT-PCR for the TCR CDR3 was performed with the HTBI primer set and the Qiagen OneStep RT-PCR kit. A second multiplex PCR round built the libraries, followed by size selection and purification. The libraries were sequenced on an Illumina HiSeq2000 using paired-end 100 bp reads. Concerning the study's data processing: SOAPnuke was used to process the raw data, throwing out any read that contained adapters or uncalled bases, had a mean Phred below 15, or lacked an exact constant-primer or identifier match. High-quality paired reads were merged using COPE v1.2.5, and each unique nucleotide sequence was defined as a clonotype. Clonotypes were aligned to IMGT TRBV, TRBD and TRBJ reference segments using MiTCR v1.1. Only V-J combinations with frequency above 0.0001, covering about 99% of repertoires, were analysed. The TCS score was defined as F50 (clonal expansion) divided by E x V (chaos), with BLOSUM62-based TCRdist calculated between CDR3 peptides within each V-J. Welch's t-statistics and random forest reduced several hundred V-J features to 13, which were used in a naive Bayes classifier (R e1071). In-frame beta chains were kept once TCRdb had trimmed the public reads at Q25 with fastp and called clones with MiXCR. Rows with one shared CDR3 protein collapse into an entry with the most common genes and DNA. Clone size and V and J calls follow TCRdb, not the original study. The sample has 640,000 or so distinct CDR3 sequences on record, around 14% of them singletons. The top ten clones comprise more than 6% of the sample.

In regard to this clonotype: What this receptor recognizes is not known. No clone much larger than this one lies a single base away; base qualities are absent.

The receptor's source is a young woman with Graves' ophthalmopathy. The V and J genes are TRBV28 and TRBJ2-5, with the D gene too uncertain to name. Sequencing was done on a sample of blood. The DNA reads as follows: TGTGCCAGCAGTGAATACCCCCCTGAAGAGACCCAGTACTTC. It translates to CASSEYPPEETQYF.